Below are 24 T cell receptor beta chains sequenced from a single sample in a study of blood T cell repertoires in COVID-19. Profiled with immunoSEQ multiplex PCR; TCRdb holds only in-frame clones, not every one. Of about 340,000 clones listed, roughly 90% are singletons. Sequencing input: PBMCs or T cells enriched from blood (not recorded which). Source of these receptors: a woman aged 25-40 years who had recovered from COVID-19.

With regard to this clone: Other DNA sequences of this sample code for an identical CDR3. V and J are TRBV28 and TRBJ1-6; D uncertain. Germline loops: CDR1 MDHEN, CDR2 SYDVKM. With 8 bases removed from V and 9 bases from J, the gap between germline ends came to 11 bases. The CDR3 is 12 amino acids. CDR3 nucleotides: TGTGCCAGCTCCCTAGAGGTTTCACCCCTCCACTTT. Translated: CASSLEVSPLHF.

The chain combines TRBV7-9 with TRBJ2-1; 12 bases match TRBD2. V lost 4 bases to trimming and J lost 4 bases; unmatched junction nucleotides: 5. Germline assignment: CDR1 SEHNR and CDR2 FQNEAQ (reference sequence). The CDR3 sequence is 16 residues long. The CDR3 region has the DNA TGTGCCAGCAGCTCGACTAGCGGGAGTGGATACAATGAGCAGTTCTTC. Amino acids: CASSSTSGSGYNEQFF.

The rearrangement joins TRBV28 to TRBJ1-5; D possibly corresponds to TRBD1 (6 bases). The V end lost 4 bases, the J end lost 0 bases, and 7 bases lay between the germline ends. There are 14 residues in the CDR3. CDR1 and CDR2 (germline): MDHEN, SYDVKM. The CDR3 region is CASSWTASNQPQHF. The CDR3, as DNA: TGTGCCAGCAGTTGGACAGCTAGCAATCAGCCCCAGCATTTT.

The chain combines TRBV5-1 with TRBJ1-2; no firm D call. CDR3 length equals 13 residues. The V end lost 5 bases, the J end lost 3 bases, and 11 bases lay between the germline ends. Germline V gene lookup returns CDR1 SGHRS and CDR2 YFSETQ. CDR3 bases: TGCGCCAGCAGAGTAGCCTCCGACTATGGCTACACCTTC. Its translation: CASRVASDYGYTF.

The rearrangement links TRBV4-3 to TRBJ1-1; D is perhaps TRBD1 (6 bases). CDR3 length equals 16 residues. The V end lost 0 bases, the J end lost 4 bases, and 15 bases lay between the germline ends. Germline V gene lookup returns CDR1 LGHNA and CDR2 YSLEER. The chain's CDR3 is CASSQEAGGLATEAFF. The CDR3, as DNA: TGCGCCAGCAGCCAAGAAGCGGGGGGCCTGGCCACTGAAGCTTTCTTT.

The chain links TRBV5-4 to TRBJ2-3; 8 bases are a match to TRBD1. The CDR3 length is 16 residues. CDR1 SGHNT and CDR2 YYREEE come from the germline V gene (reference sequence). V gave up 4 bases and J gave up 3 bases; unmatched junction bases: 10. The DNA of the CDR3 is TGTGCCAGCAGCGCCGTACAGGGGGAAGGAACAGATACGCAGTATTTT. Encoded protein: CASSAVQGEGTDTQYF.

The gene calls are TRBV3-1 (or the pseudogene TRBV3-2) and TRBJ1-2; TRBD1 agrees at 7 bases. The CDR3 loop spans 14 amino acids. Germline CDR1 LGHDT, CDR2 YNNKEL (reference sequence). The J segment lost 4 bases and the V segment lost 3 bases, leaving 5 bases of the junction unmatched. This CDR3 reads CASSQDGTAYGYTF. The CDR3 nucleotides are TGTGCCAGCAGCCAGGACGGGACAGCCTATGGCTACACCTTC.

The chain employs TRBV12-3 or TRBV12-4 and TRBJ2-7; a possible D gene is TRBD2 (5 bases). The V gene lost 4 bases and the J gene lost 7 bases, with 14 bases spanning the gap. The CDR3 covers 13 residues. In nucleotides, the CDR3 is TGTGCCAGCAGTTCACCGGTTCGAGGGGAGCAGTACTTC. Amino acid sequence: CASSSPVRGEQYF.

This sequence joins TRBV3-1 (or the pseudogene TRBV3-2) and TRBJ2-1; 9 bases match TRBD2. Looked up from germline, CDR1 is LGHDT and CDR2 is YNNKEL (reference sequence). The CDR3 loop spans 16 amino acids. The V gene end was trimmed by 1 base and the J gene end by 4 bases; junction bases not matched to a gene: 5. Here the CDR3 reads CASSQAGLAGYNEQFF. CDR3 bases: TGTGCCAGCAGCCAAGCCGGTCTAGCGGGATACAATGAGCAGTTCTTC.

The chain couples TRBV19 to TRBJ1-5; D is unresolved. V lost 5 bases and J 1 base, leaving 12 bases between the germline ends. Germline CDR1 LNHDA, CDR2 SQIVND (reference sequence). The CDR3 covers 15 residues. The CDR3 is CASSSWSGSNQPQHF. The CDR3 DNA follows: TGTGCCAGTAGTTCCTGGTCGGGGAGCAATCAGCCCCAGCATTTT.

The chain combines TRBV27 with TRBJ1-1, with TRBD1 as a possible D gene (6 bases). Germline V lookup: CDR1 MNHEY, CDR2 SMNVEV (reference sequence). V dropped 6 bases and J dropped 1 base, with 12 bases sitting between them. The CDR3 contains 14 residues. The CDR3 nucleotides are TGTGCCAGCAGCCCGAGGGGGGGGAACACTGAAGCTTTCTTT. This sequence encodes CASSPRGGNTEAFF.

The chain joins TRBV6-2 or TRBV6-3 to TRBJ2-2; 8 nucleotides agree with TRBD2. V shed 4 bases and J 4 bases; nucleotides not matched to a gene: 5. The CDR3 runs 15 residues. From germline, CDR1 is MNHEY and CDR2 SVGEGT. Here the CDR3 DNA reads TGTGCCAGCAGTTCCAGCGGGGGATTCACCGGGGAGCTGTTTTTT. Its translation is CASSSSGGFTGELFF.

The rearrangement uses TRBV3-1 (or the pseudogene TRBV3-2) and TRBJ1-3, with TRBD1 identical over 7 bases. Germline CDR1 is LGHDT and CDR2 is YNNKEL (reference sequence). The CDR3 has 14 amino acids. Trimming removed 6 bases from V and 3 bases from J; junction bases left unmatched: 5. CDR3 in amino acids: CASSGTDSGNTIYF. CDR3 sequence (DNA): TGTGCCAGCAGTGGGACAGACAGTGGAAACACCATATATTTT.

The CDR3 protein is CASSYTGGDTQYF. The CDR3 DNA follows: TGTGCCAGCAGTTATACAGGGGGAGATACGCAGTATTTT. This chain links TRBV11-2 with TRBJ2-3, with 8 bases lining up with TRBD1. V lost 6 bases and J lost 5; bases outside the gene matches: 4. CDR1 is SGHAT, CDR2 FQNNGV, per germline. The CDR3 loop spans 13 amino acids.

The chain links TRBV28 to TRBJ1-3, with D perhaps matching TRBD1 (6 bases). This CDR3 spans 15 amino acids. V lost 5 bases to trimming and J lost 4 bases, with 15 bases between them. Germline V gene sequence: CDR1 MDHEN, CDR2 SYDVKM. The CDR3 here is CASSVPWGQGNTIYF. CDR3 nucleotide sequence: TGTGCCAGCAGTGTACCCTGGGGGCAAGGAAACACCATATATTTT.

The rearrangement joins TRBV28 to TRBJ1-2; TRBD1 matches 10 bases. The CDR3 has 14 residues. The J segment lost 3 bases and the V segment lost 7 bases, leaving 5 bases of the junction unmatched. Germline V gives CDR1 MDHEN, CDR2 SYDVKM. Written as DNA, the CDR3 is TGTGCCAGCATAAGCGGACAGGGGGACTATGGCTACACCTTC. Encoded protein: CASISGQGDYGYTF.

V usage is TRBV28 and J usage is TRBJ2-5; the match to TRBD1 covers 7 bases. Germline V gene data show CDR1 as MDHEN and CDR2 as SYDVKM. The J segment lost 4 bases and the V segment lost 2 bases, leaving 4 bases of the junction unmatched. The CDR3 is 14 residues long. The CDR3 is CASSLRGLAETQYF. DNA of the CDR3: TGTGCCAGCAGTTTAAGGGGGCTGGCAGAGACCCAGTACTTC.

This chain uses TRBV28 with TRBJ1-1; the match to TRBD1 covers 7 bases. V shed 8 bases, J shed 0 bases, and the junction held 3 bases outside the gene matches. Germline CDR1 and CDR2: MDHEN and SYDVKM. The CDR3 sequence is 13 residues long. CDR3 sequence: CASGTVMNTEAFF. The CDR3 DNA is TGTGCCAGCGGGACAGTCATGAACACTGAAGCTTTCTTT. The full variable domain, its missing parts supplied by reference TRBV28 and TRBJ1-1, is DVKVTQSSRYLVKRTGEKVFLECVQDMDHENMFWYRQDPGLGLRLIYFSYDVKMKEKGDIPEGYSVSREKKERFSLILESASTNQTSMYLCASGTVMNTEAFFGQGTRLTVV.

The CDR3 is CASSSPGTGRYEQYF. CDR3 in DNA: TGTGCCAGCAGCTCTCCCGGGACAGGCAGGTACGAGCAGTACTTC. The genes are TRBV7-2 and TRBJ2-7; 8 bases line up with TRBD1. V was clipped by 4 bases and J by 4 bases; unmatched bases: 9. Germline CDR1 and CDR2: SGHTA and FQGNSA. The CDR3 totals 15 residues.

This chain links TRBV18 with TRBJ2-7; TRBD1 matches at 8 bases. CDR3 length: 15 residues. The germline gives CDR1 KGHSH, CDR2 LQKENI. V lost 2 bases to trimming and J lost 5 bases; unmatched junction nucleotides: 8. The CDR3: CASSPTRDRSNEQYF. The CDR3 DNA reads as TGTGCCAGCTCACCAACCCGGGACAGGTCCAACGAGCAGTACTTC.

V gene TRBV27 combines with J gene TRBJ2-7; 7 positions match TRBD1. This CDR3 is 14 amino acids long. J gave up 2 bases and V 4 bases, and 5 bases lay outside the gene matches. Germline CDR1 is MNHEY and CDR2 is SMNVEV (reference sequence). The CDR3 nucleotides are TGTGCCAGCAGTTCGGGACAGTTAACCTACGAGCAGTACTTC. It translates to CASSSGQLTYEQYF.

This chain uses TRBV28 with TRBJ2-7, with TRBD1 as a possible D gene (6 bases). Trimming shortened V by 1 base and J by 0 bases, and 13 bases separated the two germline ends. This CDR3 spans 16 amino acids. From germline, CDR1 is MDHEN and CDR2 SYDVKM. This CDR3 reads CASSLSGTTLSYEQYF. Written as DNA, the CDR3 is TGTGCCAGCAGTTTATCCGGGACAACACTCTCCTACGAGCAGTACTTC.

This clone was recorded a few times. This sequence joins TRBV2 and TRBJ2-1, with D uncertain. V shed 6 bases and J shed 5 bases, with 17 bases lying between them. Germline CDR1 and CDR2: SNHLY and FYNNEI. This CDR3 is 15 amino acids long. The CDR3 DNA is TGTGCCAGCAGGCTCCGGGTCGCGACGAACAATGAGCAGTTCTTC. Protein product: CASRLRVATNNEQFF.

The chain uses TRBV19 and TRBJ1-5, with TRBD1 as a possible D gene (5 bases). The V end was cut by 9 bases, the J end by 2 bases, with 14 bases between. This CDR3 region has 14 residues. CDR1 LNHDA and CDR2 SQIVND come from the germline V gene (reference sequence). This chain's CDR3 is CASHRGKGNQPQHF. The DNA of the CDR3 is TGTGCCAGCCACCGGGGGAAGGGCAATCAGCCCCAGCATTTT.